Listed below are T cell receptor beta chains from one sample, sequenced in a study of vaccination and CD4 T cells after COVID-19. TCRdb independently ran MiXCR on the PCR reads; one entry per CDR3 protein. The repertoire holds about 7,300 distinct CDR3 sequences, with 51% as singletons. The antigens of these receptors remain unknown. Sequenced: CD4+ T cells from blood, cultured in vitro. The receptors were gathered from a human donor who had recovered from COVID-19. The CDR3 runs from the conserved cysteine through the conserved F or W. A D gene is named only where the DNA matches it firmly. Some rows mark clone size as missing; the rest say once, few, many or name a class of expanded clone.

V	J	D	length	size	DNA	CDR3
TRBV7-2	TRBJ2-5	TRBD1	17	.	TGTGCCAGCAGCCCCCGTAGGGACAGCCAGTTCCAAGAGACCCAGTACTTC	CASSPRRDSQFQETQYF
TRBV20-1	TRBJ2-7	.	15	.	TGCAGTGCTAGTGGCGGGACAGCCAACTCCTACGAGCAGTACTTC	CSASGGTANSYEQYF
TRBV2	TRBJ1-2	TRBD1	15	few	TGTGCCAGCAGTTCCCCGACAGGGCGCAAAGGGGGCTACACCTTC	CASSSPTGRKGGYTF
TRBV12-3/TRBV12-4	TRBJ1-3	.	12	once	TGTGCCAGCCCCCAGAGCCTCCACACCATATATTTT	CASPQSLHTIYF
TRBV19	TRBJ1-2	.	14	.	TGTGCCAGTAGCTCGACAGGAGCACTCTATGGCTACACCTTC	CASSSTGALYGYTF
TRBV7-9	TRBJ2-3	.	16	few	TGTGCCAGCAGCCTAATCGTCGGGACTGCAGGGGATACGCAGTATTTT	CASSLIVGTAGDTQYF
TRBV7-2	TRBJ1-1	.	17	.	TGTGCCAGCAGCTTAGGTAGGGGGACGATTTTGAACACTGAAGCTTTCTTT	CASSLGRGTILNTEAFF
TRBV28	TRBJ2-2	.	15	few	TGTGCCAGCAGTCGCGCTACCTCAGACGAGGGGGAGCTGTTTTTT	CASSRATSDEGELFF
TRBV20-1	TRBJ1-2	.	13	few	TGCAGTGCTATAGGACAGAATTACTATGGCTACACCTTC	CSAIGQNYYGYTF
TRBV6-1	TRBJ1-2	.	14	.	TGTGCCAGCAGTGCTTCCGCCTTTATAGGGGGCTACACCTTC	CASSASAFIGGYTF
TRBV20-1	TRBJ2-3	.	15	.	TGCAGTGCTAGAACCGGTCAGGGGGAGGGAGATACGCAGTATTTT	CSARTGQGEGDTQYF
TRBV4-3	TRBJ1-2	.	12	.	TGCGCCAGCAGCCAGTCTAACTATGGCTACACCTTC	CASSQSNYGYTF
TRBV4-1	TRBJ2-7	TRBD2	15	.	TGCGCCAGCAGCCAAGGGGGCGGGAGGACGTACGAGCAGTACTTC	CASSQGGGRTYEQYF
TRBV3-1	TRBJ1-2	.	12	.	TGTGCCAGCAGCCAAGCTAGGGAAGGCTACACCTTC	CASSQAREGYTF
TRBV20-1	TRBJ2-5	.	13	few	TGCAGTGCTCCAGGGACCGGTCTAGAGACCCAGTACTTC	CSAPGTGLETQYF
TRBV20-1	TRBJ1-1	.	12	.	TGCAGCGCCCATCAGGGACACACTGAAGCTTTCTTT	CSAHQGHTEAFF
TRBV30	TRBJ2-3	TRBD2	13	.	TGTGCCTGGAGTGCAGCGGGGGCGGATACGCAGTATTTT	CAWSAAGADTQYF
TRBV4-3	TRBJ2-2	TRBD1	16	.	TGCGCCAGCAGCCAATTACCGACAGGGTACACCGGGGAGCTGTTTTTT	CASSQLPTGYTGELFF
TRBV5-4	TRBJ2-7	TRBD1	13	.	TGTGCCAGCAGCGCTGACAGGGGGCGTGAGCAGTACTTC	CASSADRGREQYF
TRBV30	TRBJ1-2	TRBD1	16	once	TGTGCCTGGAGTCGGGAACAGGGGGGGATTAACTATGGCTACACCTTC	CAWSREQGGINYGYTF
TRBV11-3	TRBJ2-1	.	16	few	TGTGCCAGCAGCTTAGAGGGGGCAGGATCTAATAATGAGCAGTTCTTC	CASSLEGAGSNNEQFF
TRBV6-1	TRBJ2-7	TRBD1	13	.	TGTGCCACTTCCGGACAGGGGGCCTACGAGCAGTACTTC	CATSGQGAYEQYF
TRBV20-1	TRBJ2-1	.	10	.	TGCAGTGCCAGCGGGTTTGAGCAGTTCTTC	CSASGFEQFF